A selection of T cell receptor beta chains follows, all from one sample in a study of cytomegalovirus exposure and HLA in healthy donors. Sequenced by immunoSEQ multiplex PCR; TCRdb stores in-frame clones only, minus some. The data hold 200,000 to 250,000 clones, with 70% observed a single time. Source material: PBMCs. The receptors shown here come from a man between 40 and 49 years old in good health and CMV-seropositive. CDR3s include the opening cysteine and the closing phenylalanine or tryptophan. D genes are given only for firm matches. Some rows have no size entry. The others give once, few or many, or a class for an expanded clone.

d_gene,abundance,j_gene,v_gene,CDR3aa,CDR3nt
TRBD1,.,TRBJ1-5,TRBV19,CASSLTGASNQPQHF,TGTGCCAGTAGTTTGACAGGGGCATCTAATCAGCCCCAGCATTTT
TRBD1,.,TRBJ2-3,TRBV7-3,CASSLNAGQGPATDTQYF,TGTGCCAGCAGCTTAAATGCGGGACAGGGGCCCGCCACAGATACGCAGTATTTT
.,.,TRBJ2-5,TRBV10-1,CASSDQAGEQYF,TGCGCCAGCAGTGACCAGGCCGGGGAGCAGTACTTC
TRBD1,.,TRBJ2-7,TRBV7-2,CASSPSGGREQYF,TGTGCCAGCAGCCCTTCAGGGGGCCGCGAGCAGTACTTC
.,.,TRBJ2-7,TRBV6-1,CASSEHPGSYEQYF,TGTGCCAGCAGTGAGCACCCGGGTTCCTACGAGCAGTACTTC
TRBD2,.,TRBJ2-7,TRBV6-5,CASKGGLAGLEQYF,TGTGCCAGCAAAGGGGGACTAGCGGGACTCGAGCAGTACTTC
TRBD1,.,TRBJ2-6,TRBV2,CASSRDSGNSGANVLTF,TGTGCCAGCAGCAGGGACAGCGGAAACTCTGGGGCCAACGTCCTGACTTTC
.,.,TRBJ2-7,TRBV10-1,CASSESPGSLGNEQYF,TGCGCCAGCAGTGAGTCCCCGGGGTCTCTTGGGAACGAGCAGTACTTC
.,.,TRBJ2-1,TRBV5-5,CASTFTRGGLTYNEQFF,TGTGCCAGCACATTCACCCGTGGGGGGTTGACCTACAATGAGCAGTTCTTC
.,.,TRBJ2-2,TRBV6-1,CASSPVFPGELFF,TGTGCCAGCAGTCCTGTTTTCCCCGGGGAGCTGTTTTTT
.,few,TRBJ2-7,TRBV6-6,CASSLDGYEQYF,TGTGCCAGCAGTCTAGACGGCTACGAGCAGTACTTC
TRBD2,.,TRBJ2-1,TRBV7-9,CASSLGTSGGINEQFF,TGTGCCAGCAGCTTAGGGACTAGCGGGGGGATCAATGAGCAGTTCTTC
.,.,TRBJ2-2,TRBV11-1,CASSLSRVRSAGELFF,TGTGCCAGCAGCTTAAGCAGGGTCCGGTCGGCCGGGGAGCTGTTTTTT
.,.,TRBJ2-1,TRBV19,CASSLTVYNEQFF,TGTGCCAGTAGTCTGACAGTCTACAATGAGCAGTTCTTC
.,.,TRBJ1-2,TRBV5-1,CASSYSPGEHYGYTF,TGCGCCAGCAGCTATAGCCCCGGGGAACACTATGGCTACACCTTC
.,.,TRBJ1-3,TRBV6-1,CASSPGSDGNTIYF,TGTGCCAGCAGTCCGGGATCCGACGGAAACACCATATATTTT
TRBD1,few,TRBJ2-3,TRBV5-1,CASSLYPGTVLSTDTQYF,TGCGCCAGCAGCTTATACCCCGGGACAGTTTTAAGCACAGATACGCAGTATTTT
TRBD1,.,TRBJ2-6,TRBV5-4,CASSFSVGGAGANVLTF,TGTGCCAGCAGCTTCTCCGTAGGGGGCGCTGGGGCCAACGTCCTGACTTTC
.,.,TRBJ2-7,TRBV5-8,CASSFVRGPTYEQYF,TGTGCCAGCAGCTTTGTGCGGGGACCGACCTACGAGCAGTACTTC
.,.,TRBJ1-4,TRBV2,CASSTQTSTNEKLFF,TGTGCCAGCAGTACTCAAACTTCAACTAATGAAAAACTGTTTTTT
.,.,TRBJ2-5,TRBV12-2,CASRLPVETQYF,TGTGCAAGTCGCCTCCCCGTAGAGACCCAGTACTTC
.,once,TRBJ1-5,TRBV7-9,CASSTQGNQPQHF,TGTGCCAGCAGCACCCAGGGAAATCAGCCCCAGCATTTT
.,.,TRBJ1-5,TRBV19,CASSGGIDSNQPQHF,TGTGCCAGTAGTGGAGGGATAGATAGCAATCAGCCCCAGCATTTT
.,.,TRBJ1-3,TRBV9,CASSVDPSSGNTIYF,TGTGCCAGCAGCGTAGATCCGAGCTCTGGAAACACCATATATTTT
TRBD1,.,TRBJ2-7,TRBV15,CATSREDRGPYEQYF,TGTGCCACCAGCAGAGAAGACAGGGGTCCCTACGAGCAGTACTTC
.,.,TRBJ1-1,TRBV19,CASSGSNEAFF,TGTGCCAGTAGCGGTTCTAATGAAGCTTTCTTT
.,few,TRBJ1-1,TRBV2,CASVTEPDWEAFF,TGTGCCAGCGTAACGGAGCCCGACTGGGAAGCTTTCTTT
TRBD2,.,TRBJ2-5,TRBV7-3,CAGSVGGGGETQYF,TGTGCCGGCAGCGTTGGCGGGGGGGGCGAGACCCAGTACTTC
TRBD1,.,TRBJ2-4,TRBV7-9,CSSSLGGPQQGAKNIQYF,TGTTCCAGCAGCTTAGGGGGCCCCCAACAGGGGGCCAAAAACATTCAGTACTTC
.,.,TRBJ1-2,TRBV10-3,CAISETGPYGYTF,TGTGCCATCAGTGAGACAGGGCCCTATGGCTACACCTTC
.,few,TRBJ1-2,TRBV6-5,CASSTSPDYGYTF,TGTGCCAGTAGCACTTCCCCCGACTATGGCTACACCTTC
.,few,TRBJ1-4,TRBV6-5,CASSEEVGKLFF,TGTGCCAGCAGTGAAGAGGTTGGAAAACTGTTTTTT
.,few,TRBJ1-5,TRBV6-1,CASSGPGPRGQPQHF,TGTGCCAGCAGTGGGCCGGGCCCACGGGGGCAGCCCCAGCATTTT
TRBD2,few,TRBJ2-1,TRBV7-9,CASSFGTSGGAPDKQFF,TGTGCCAGCAGCTTCGGGACTAGCGGGGGGGCCCCCGATAAGCAGTTCTTC
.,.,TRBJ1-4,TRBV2,CASSGFVGAVTNEKLFF,TGTGCCAGCAGTGGATTCGTGGGGGCTGTAACTAATGAAAAACTGTTTTTT
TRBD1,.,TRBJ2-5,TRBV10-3,CAISIHRGQETQYF,TGTGCCATCAGTATTCACAGGGGTCAAGAGACCCAGTACTTC
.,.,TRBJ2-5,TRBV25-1,CASSESDTEEQYF,TGTGCCAGCAGTGAATCGGACACGGAAGAGCAGTACTTC
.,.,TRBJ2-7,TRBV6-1,CASTFRYSYEQYF,TGTGCCAGCACGTTCAGGTACTCCTACGAGCAGTACTTC
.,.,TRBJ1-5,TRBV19,CASSIAGVRNQPQHF,TGTGCCAGTAGTATAGCCGGGGTGAGGAATCAGCCCCAGCATTTT
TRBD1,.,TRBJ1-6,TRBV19,CASSPPGQGGSPLHF,TGTGCCAGTAGTCCTCCGGGACAGGGGGGTTCACCCCTCCACTTT
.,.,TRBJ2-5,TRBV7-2,CASSLAPKGGSDEQYF,TGTGCCAGCAGCTTGGCCCCCAAGGGAGGATCGGATGAGCAGTACTTC